A single T cell receptor (beta chain) is shown here with its context. This entry is derived from a study of blood T cell repertoires in COVID-19. Study details: T cells, B-cell-depleted T cells, or PBMCs supplied cDNA or gDNA.

Libraries were prepared by immunoSEQ multiplex PCR; TCRdb keeps only in-frame clonotypes and omits some of them. The repertoire holds about 120,000 clones, with more than 75% as singletons. The CDR3 is made up of 15 amino acids. Sequencing was done on a sample of peripheral blood. The chain joins TRBV12-2 to TRBJ1-5. TRBV12-2 is annotated as a pseudogene. This TCR came from a man between 60 and 70 years old with acute or convalescent COVID-19. CDR3 sequence (DNA): TGTGCAAGTCGCCGGACTGTTTGCGGACATCAGCCCCAGCATTTT. Encoded protein: CASRRTVCGHQPQHF.